This TCR beta chain was captured by sequencing in a study of beta chain features in type 1 diabetes. The CDR3 runs 16 residues. V was clipped by 4 bases and J by 0 bases, with 14 bases between them. Per germline, CDR1 SGHDT and CDR2 YYEEEE. Study-wide findings and caveats: Still unanswered here is whether HLA type influences TCRB rearrangement. A moderate, significant TCRB CDR3 shortening appeared in type 1 diabetes across four CD4+ subsets.

Sequenced material consisted of expressed TCRB transcripts (all of the isolated RNA was reverse transcribed). The assay was immunoSEQ multiplex PCR, and TCRdb's table has in-frame clones only and misses some. The sample lists around 250,000 clones; about 14% were seen once. About this clone itself: As yet, its antigen is unknown.

The material sequenced was naive CD4+ T cells from blood. The sequence derives from a woman aged 40-49 years in good health. J is TRBJ1-5 and V is TRBV5-6; D unclear. DNA for the CDR3: TGTGCCAGCAGCCGGCGGCAGGACTATAGCAATCAGCCCCAGCATTTT. Protein product: CASSRRQDYSNQPQHF.